The next 8 T cell receptor beta chains were all read from a single sample in a study of shared clonotypes between healthy human individuals (dated by TCRdb to the early 2020s). Receptor libraries were prepared by the immunoSEQ multiplex PCR assay. The clones in this table, taken by TCRdb from immuneACCESS, are in-frame only. Not every clone is retained; where verified, under half of the shortfall comes from an unresolved V gene, and the cause of the rest is unknown. Here the sample has roughly 2,500,000 clones; 93% occur a single time. The top ten clones comprise around 0.37% of the sample. Sequenced: naive CD4+ T cells from PBMCs. The cell subset or site label, as the study defines it: CD45RA+ positively selected. These receptors were obtained from a man between 18 and 35 years old in good health. Some clones in this sample may be carry-over from other donors' samples.

This clone appeared a single time. The chain combines TRBV14 with TRBJ2-2, with 12 nucleotides matching TRBD2. J gave up 6 bases and V 11 bases, and 10 bases lay outside the gene matches. CDR1 and CDR2 from the germline V gene are SGHDN and FVKESK. The CDR3 contains 15 residues. The CDR3 loop reads CASKGLAGSSGELFF. DNA of the CDR3: TGTGCCTCTAAGGGACTAGCGGGCTCGTCCGGGGAGCTGTTTTTT.

The gene calls are TRBV28 and TRBJ1-3, with TRBD1 matching over 7 bases. The CDR3 sequence is 18 residues long. After removal of 2 bases from V and 5 bases from J, the junction contained 15 bases not matched to a gene. Germline loops: CDR1 MDHEN, CDR2 SYDVKM. CDR3 sequence (DNA): TGTGCCAGCAGTTTAAGGACTACCGACAGGGCATGGCGAAACACCATATATTTT. Protein product: CASSLRTTDRAWRNTIYF.

V usage is TRBV27 and J usage is TRBJ1-3; D unclear. The CDR3 runs to 15 residues. The V gene lost 3 bases and the J gene lost 4 bases, with 13 bases spanning the gap. Germline loops: CDR1 MNHEY, CDR2 SMNVEV (reference sequence). CDR3 coding DNA: TGTGCCAGCAGTTTCGACAACCGCGCCGGAAACACCATATATTTT. Protein sequence: CASSFDNRAGNTIYF.

A word on this clone: Other DNA variants within this sample encode the same CDR3. The genes are TRBV5-1 and TRBJ2-3, with D tentatively TRBD2 (5 bases). Trimming cost V 0 bases and J 0 bases, with 8 bases left between them. The germline V gene has CDR1 SGHRS and CDR2 YFSETQ. The CDR3 sequence is 15 residues long. CDR3 DNA: TGCGCCAGCAGCTTGGGGCTAGCTAGCACAGATACGCAGTATTTT. Amino acid sequence: CASSLGLASTDTQYF.

V usage is TRBV4-1 and J usage is TRBJ2-5; D possibly corresponds to TRBD2 (6 bases). The J call is uncertain, as TRBJ2-7 better fits the DNA end. CDR1 and CDR2 from the germline V gene are MGHRA and YSYEKL. The CDR3 extends over 17 amino acids. CDR3 sequence (DNA): TGCGCCAGCAGCCAAGGTAGCACCCCGGGACTGACCTACGAGCAGTACTTC. Translating gives CASSQGSTPGLTYEQYF.

This clone was seen only once. The V gene is TRBV29-1, the J gene TRBJ1-2, with a possible D match to TRBD1 (6 bases). Per the germline V gene, CDR1 is SQVTM and CDR2 is ANQGSEA. The CDR3 has 11 residues. The V end was cut by 2 bases, the J end by 7 bases, with 8 bases between. CDR3 nucleotide sequence: TGCAGCGTTGAAAGGGGGACTGGCTACACCTTC. Its translation: CSVERGTGYTF.

This chain connects TRBV28 to TRBJ1-1, with 10 bases that match TRBD1. V gave up 4 bases and J gave up 7 bases; unmatched junction bases: 9. Germline CDR1 reads MDHEN; CDR2 reads SYDVKM. The CDR3 totals 15 residues. The CDR3 spells CASSSAGTGAYEAFF. CDR3 DNA: TGTGCCAGCAGTTCAGCCGGGACAGGGGCTTATGAAGCTTTCTTT.

DNA of the CDR3: TGCGCCAGCAGCACCGGGACTAGCTGGGGCACAGATACGCAGTATTTT. Residues: CASSTGTSWGTDTQYF. The rearrangement uses TRBV5-1 and TRBJ2-3, with 9 bases matching TRBD2. This CDR3 contains 16 residues. V was clipped by 4 bases and J by 1 base; unmatched bases: 7. Germline V gene lookup returns CDR1 SGHRS and CDR2 YFSETQ. Complete variable domain (other parts from reference TRBV5-1 and TRBJ2-3): KAGVTQTPRYLIKTRGQQVTLSCSPISGHRSVSWYQQTPGQGLQFLFEYFSETQRNKGNFPGRFSGRQFSNSRSEMNVSTLELGDSALYLCASSTGTSWGTDTQYFGPGTRLTVL.